This T cell receptor beta chain was documented in a study of PD-L1 blockade in urothelial cancer. Background on the study: The study started patients on atezolizumab in about 2014, giving 1,200 mg intravenously every 3 weeks. Across blood samples, T cells had a median count of 141,255.

Synthetic spike-ins, TCR analog templates, were added into each PCR. TCRdb keeps only in-frame clones here, not all; method: immunoSEQ multiplex PCR. The sample has about 90,000 clones; approximately 87% are singletons. This clone was seen a single time. Sample time point: peripheral blood 6 weeks after treatment start. Locally advanced or metastatic urothelial carcinoma affected the patients. The CDR3 loop spans 13 amino acids. Germline V CDR1 and CDR2: SNHLY, FYNNEI. Losses at the gene ends were 5 bases for V and 8 bases for J; bases not matched to a gene: 7. This receptor was identified in a man aged 65-85 years with urothelial cancer. The chain joins TRBV2 to TRBJ1-2; 8 bases match TRBD1. Source: PBMCs, taken around atezolizumab (anti-PD-L1) treatment. The CDR3 nucleotides are TGTGCCAGCAGTATAGGACAGGGCGACGGCTACACCTTC. It specifies CASSIGQGDGYTF.